A selection of T cell receptor beta chains follows, all from one sample in a study of CD8+ T cells in alopecia areata. Only in-frame clones appear in the TCRdb table, and some are missing; sequencing was by immunoSEQ multiplex PCR. The repertoire holds over 100,000 clones, with around 49% as singletons. Here the sequenced sample was CD8+ T cells sorted from blood, taken at week 0. The receptor source for this set is a human donor with alopecia areata. The CDR3 runs from the conserved cysteine through the conserved F or W.

v_gene: TRBV4-3; len: 17; CDR3aa: CASSPLRNLDPDYGYTF
v_gene: TRBV25-1; len: 13; CDR3aa: CASREGGSYEQYF
v_gene: TRBV4-2; len: 16; CDR3aa: CASSQVADSSSYEQYF
v_gene: TRBV25-1; len: 16; CDR3aa: CASSEDTAQPPRKLFF
v_gene: TRBV7-8; len: 16; CDR3aa: CASSLGTGPRDNEQFF
v_gene: TRBV7-9; len: 12; CDR3aa: CASSLGADEQFF
v_gene: TRBV4-1; len: 13; CDR3aa: CASSRPTSGELFF
v_gene: TRBV4-1; len: 15; CDR3aa: CASSHTGTGSYEQYF
v_gene: TRBV19; len: 16; CDR3aa: CASSIPDGGVNTEAFF
v_gene: TRBV15; len: 15; CDR3aa: CATSTEQGPWDEQYF
v_gene: TRBV11-2; len: 15; CDR3aa: CASSQGLAGNNEQFF
v_gene: TRBV30; len: 11; CDR3aa: CAWGWAHEQFF
v_gene: TRBV9; len: 14; CDR3aa: CASSVRDFGSPLHF
v_gene: TRBV27; len: 14; CDR3aa: CASSSRGPGDEQFF
v_gene: TRBV30; len: 17; CDR3aa: CAWSATGTARRNQPQHF
v_gene: TRBV30; len: 14; CDR3aa: CAWSVGGGQETQYF
v_gene: TRBV9; len: 17; CDR3aa: CASSVESAGGATDTQYF
v_gene: TRBV2; len: 17; CDR3aa: CASSEGSPNSGANVLTF
v_gene: TRBV6-1; len: 16; CDR3aa: CASSEVHLAGSLEQFF
v_gene: TRBV4-2; len: 15; CDR3aa: CASSQAEGPLYEQYF
v_gene: TRBV30; len: 11; CDR3aa: CAWTSGLEAFF
v_gene: TRBV6-5; len: 13; CDR3aa: CASIEGRGHGYTF
v_gene: TRBV7-9; len: 13; CDR3aa: CASSSGPLYEQYF
v_gene: TRBV5-1; len: 16; CDR3aa: CASSLAERQGWYGYTF
v_gene: TRBV11-2; len: 13; CDR3aa: CASSTGINYGYTF
v_gene: TRBV27; len: 14; CDR3aa: CASSLNKRNQPQHF
v_gene: TRBV29-1; len: 16; CDR3aa: CSDKWSPISGANVLTF
v_gene: TRBV30; len: 12; CDR3aa: CAWSPVGREQYF
v_gene: TRBV29-1; len: 11; CDR3aa: CSVGGPHEQYF
v_gene: TRBV25-1; len: 14; CDR3aa: CASSVGQGKSGYTF
v_gene: TRBV6-5; len: 13; CDR3aa: CASIGGVQETQYF
v_gene: TRBV2; len: 12; CDR3aa: CASSPGTYEQYF
v_gene: TRBV27; len: 14; CDR3aa: CASSFSAGDYGYTF
v_gene: TRBV5-1; len: 13; CDR3aa: CASSPKMNTEAFF
v_gene: TRBV25-1; len: 14; CDR3aa: CASSGQEDNSPLHF
v_gene: TRBV29-1; len: 12; CDR3aa: CSVGEGSYEQYF
v_gene: TRBV11-2; len: 17; CDR3aa: CASSSILGQPAHNEQFF
v_gene: TRBV7-9; len: 12; CDR3aa: CASSLSGAEQYF
v_gene: TRBV29-1; len: 16; CDR3aa: CSAEGLAGGPSYEQYF
v_gene: TRBV30; len: 14; CDR3aa: CAWTGPDRAYGYTF
v_gene: TRBV27; len: 17; CDR3aa: CASSFHRVPSYNSPLHF
v_gene: TRBV2; len: 18; CDR3aa: CASSEALPDGGWMETQYF
v_gene: TRBV9; len: 15; CDR3aa: CASSPRSANTGELFF
v_gene: TRBV6-5; len: 14; CDR3aa: CASSGAPDATKQYF
v_gene: TRBV23-1; len: 16; CDR3aa: CASSQSPLLTANVLTF